The clone carrying this T cell receptor beta chain has only a few counts. The record originates from a study of blood T cells in healthy people across ages. A sample-barcoded 5' primer and a J-beta primer mix were used in a second PCR of roughly 7 to 12 cycles. Each TCR beta cDNA got a 12-nucleotide random molecular identifier. TCRdb reprocessed the 5' RACE reads via MiXCR and lists one record per CDR3 protein. The repertoire holds around 2 million distinct CDR3 sequences, with approximately 39% as singletons. The CDR3 runs 15 residues. In germline, CDR1 is SQVTM, CDR2 ANQGSEA. The germline V and J ends were trimmed by 7 bases and 5 bases, with 24 bases remaining between them.

The sequence came from a human donor in good health. What was sequenced was blood. V usage is TRBV29-1 and J usage is TRBJ2-7; no clear D gene. The CDR3 coding sequence is TGCAGCGCAACCAGATTGGGTCCTCCTGGGAACGAGCAGTACTTC. It specifies CSATRLGPPGNEQYF.